A single T cell receptor beta chain is shown here with its context. Its cognate antigen is unknown. Germline loops: CDR1 GTSNPN, CDR2 SVGIG (reference sequence). The V and J ends lost 2 bases and 0 bases respectively, with 12 bases between them. The CDR3 runs 15 residues. The assay was immunoSEQ multiplex PCR, and TCRdb's table has in-frame clones only and misses some. Among approximately 2.5 million clones, approximately 94% were seen once, and the ten largest hold about 0.34%. The sample belongs to a study of shared clonotypes between healthy human individuals. Overall study results and limits: Among the subsets, naive ones generally showed larger estimated richness than memory ones. The study found about 5% of naive CD4 clonotypes shared across several donors.

This TCR came from a man aged 18 to 29 in good health. Some clones in this sample may be carry-over from other donors' samples. The chain recombines TRBV30 with TRBJ2-3; D may be TRBD2 (6 bases). The material sequenced was naive CD4+ T cells from PBMCs. Subset in this sample: CD45RA+ positively selected. CDR3 in DNA: TGTGCCTGGAGTCTGTTAGCGGCTAGCACAGATACGCAGTATTTT. Its protein is CAWSLLAASTDTQYF.